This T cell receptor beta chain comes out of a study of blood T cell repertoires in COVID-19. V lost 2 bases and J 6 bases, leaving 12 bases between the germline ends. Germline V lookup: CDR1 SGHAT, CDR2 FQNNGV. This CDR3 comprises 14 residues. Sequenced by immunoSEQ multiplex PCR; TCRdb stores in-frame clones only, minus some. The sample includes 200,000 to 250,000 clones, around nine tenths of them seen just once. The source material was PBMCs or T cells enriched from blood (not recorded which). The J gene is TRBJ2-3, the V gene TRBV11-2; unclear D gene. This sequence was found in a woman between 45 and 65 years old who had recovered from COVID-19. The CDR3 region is CASSLTRVKDTQYF. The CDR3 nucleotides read TGTGCCAGCAGCTTAACCCGGGTCAAGGATACGCAGTATTTT.